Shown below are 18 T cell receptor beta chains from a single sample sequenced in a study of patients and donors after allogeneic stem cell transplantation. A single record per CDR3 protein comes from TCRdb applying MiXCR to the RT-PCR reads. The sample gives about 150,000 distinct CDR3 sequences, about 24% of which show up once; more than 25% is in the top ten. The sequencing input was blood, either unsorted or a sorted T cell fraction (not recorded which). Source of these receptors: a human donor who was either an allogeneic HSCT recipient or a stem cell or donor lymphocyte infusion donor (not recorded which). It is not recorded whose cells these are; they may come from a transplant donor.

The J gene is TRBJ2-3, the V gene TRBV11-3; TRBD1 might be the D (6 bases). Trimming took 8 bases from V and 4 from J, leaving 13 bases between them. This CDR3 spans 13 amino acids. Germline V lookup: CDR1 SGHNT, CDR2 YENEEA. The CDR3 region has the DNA TGTGCCAGCGGGCTTACAGGGTCAGATACGCAGTATTTT. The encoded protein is CASGLTGSDTQYF.

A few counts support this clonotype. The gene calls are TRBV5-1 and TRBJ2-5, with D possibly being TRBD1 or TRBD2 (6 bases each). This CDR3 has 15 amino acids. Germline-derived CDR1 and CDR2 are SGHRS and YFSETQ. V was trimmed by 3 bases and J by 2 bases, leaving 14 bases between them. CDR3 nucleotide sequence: TGCGCCAGCAGCTGGATGGGGGGCACACAAGAGACCCAGTACTTC. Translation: CASSWMGGTQETQYF.

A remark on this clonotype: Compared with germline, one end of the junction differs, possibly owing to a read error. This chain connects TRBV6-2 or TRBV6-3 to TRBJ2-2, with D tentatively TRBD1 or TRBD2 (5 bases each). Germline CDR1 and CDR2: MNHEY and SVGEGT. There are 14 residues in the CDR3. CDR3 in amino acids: CASSQGPYTAELFF. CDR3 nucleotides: TGTGCCAGCAGTCAGGGACCATACACCGCGGAGCTGTTTTTT.

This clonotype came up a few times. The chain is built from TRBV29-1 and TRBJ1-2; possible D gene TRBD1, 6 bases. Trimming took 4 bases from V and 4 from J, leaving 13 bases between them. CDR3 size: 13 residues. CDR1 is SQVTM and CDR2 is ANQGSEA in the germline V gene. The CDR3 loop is CSVGLTGIYGYTF. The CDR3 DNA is TGCAGCGTTGGGTTGACAGGAATCTATGGCTACACCTTC.

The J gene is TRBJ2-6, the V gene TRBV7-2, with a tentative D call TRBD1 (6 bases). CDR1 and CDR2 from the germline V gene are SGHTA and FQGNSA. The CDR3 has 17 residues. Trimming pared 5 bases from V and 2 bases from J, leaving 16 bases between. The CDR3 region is CASSRKQGKPGANVLTF. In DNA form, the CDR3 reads TGTGCCAGCAGCCGAAAACAGGGAAAACCTGGGGCCAACGTCCTGACTTTC.

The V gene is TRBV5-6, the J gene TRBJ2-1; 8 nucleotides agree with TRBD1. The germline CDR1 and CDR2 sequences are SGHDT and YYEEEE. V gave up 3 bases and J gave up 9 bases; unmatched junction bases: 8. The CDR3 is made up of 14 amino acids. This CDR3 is CASSWEIQGGEQFF. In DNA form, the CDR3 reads TGTGCCAGCAGCTGGGAAATACAGGGGGGTGAGCAGTTCTTC.

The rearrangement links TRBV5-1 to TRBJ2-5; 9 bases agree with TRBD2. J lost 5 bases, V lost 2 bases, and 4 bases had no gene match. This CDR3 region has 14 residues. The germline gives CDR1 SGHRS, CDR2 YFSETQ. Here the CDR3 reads CASSLSGGMETQYF. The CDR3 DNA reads TGCGCCAGCAGCTTAAGCGGGGGGATGGAGACCCAGTACTTC.

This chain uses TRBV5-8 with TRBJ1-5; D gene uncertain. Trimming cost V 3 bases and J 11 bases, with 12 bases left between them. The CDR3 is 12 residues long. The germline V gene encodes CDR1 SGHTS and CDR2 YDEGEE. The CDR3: CASSWSRASQHF. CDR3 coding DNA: TGTGCCAGCAGCTGGAGCCGGGCCTCCCAGCATTTT.

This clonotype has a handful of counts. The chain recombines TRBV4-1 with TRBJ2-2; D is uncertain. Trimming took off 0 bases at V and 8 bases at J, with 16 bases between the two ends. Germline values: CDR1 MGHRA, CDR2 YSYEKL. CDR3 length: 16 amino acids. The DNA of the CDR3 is TGCGCCAGCAGCCAAGATCCCCCCTTTGAGATAGGGGAGCTGTTTTTT. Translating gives CASSQDPPFEIGELFF.

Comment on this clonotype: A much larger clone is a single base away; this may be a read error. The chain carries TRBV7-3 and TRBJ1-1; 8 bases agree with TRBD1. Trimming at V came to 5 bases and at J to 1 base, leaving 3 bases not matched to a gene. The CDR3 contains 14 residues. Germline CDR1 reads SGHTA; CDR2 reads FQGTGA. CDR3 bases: TGTGCCAGCAGCACGGGACAGGCGAACACTGAAGCTTTCTTT. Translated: CASSTGQANTEAFF.

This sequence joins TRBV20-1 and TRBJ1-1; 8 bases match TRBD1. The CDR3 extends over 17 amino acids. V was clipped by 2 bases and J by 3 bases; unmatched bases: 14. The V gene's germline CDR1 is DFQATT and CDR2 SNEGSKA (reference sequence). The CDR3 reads CSARHLEMGQEDTEAFF. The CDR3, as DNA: TGCAGTGCTAGACACCTGGAAATGGGACAGGAAGACACTGAAGCTTTCTTT.

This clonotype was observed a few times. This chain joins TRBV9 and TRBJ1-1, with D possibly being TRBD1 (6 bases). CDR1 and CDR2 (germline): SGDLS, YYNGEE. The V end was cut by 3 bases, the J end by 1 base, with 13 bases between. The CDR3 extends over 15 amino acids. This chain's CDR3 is CASSEGDISNTEAFF. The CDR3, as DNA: TGTGCCAGCAGCGAAGGGGACATTTCGAACACTGAAGCTTTCTTT. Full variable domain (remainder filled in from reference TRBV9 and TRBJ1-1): DSGVTQTPKHLITATGQRVTLRCSPRSGDLSVYWYQQSLDQGLQFLIQYYNGEERAKGNILERFSAQQFPDLHSELNLSSLELGDSALYFCASSEGDISNTEAFFGQGTRLTVV.

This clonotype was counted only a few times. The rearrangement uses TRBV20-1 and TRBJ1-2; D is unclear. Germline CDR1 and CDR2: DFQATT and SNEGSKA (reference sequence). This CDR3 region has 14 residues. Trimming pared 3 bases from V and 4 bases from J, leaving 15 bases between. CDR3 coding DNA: TGCAGTGCTAGTGAGCCCTGGGGTCTCTATGGCTACACCTTC. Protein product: CSASEPWGLYGYTF.

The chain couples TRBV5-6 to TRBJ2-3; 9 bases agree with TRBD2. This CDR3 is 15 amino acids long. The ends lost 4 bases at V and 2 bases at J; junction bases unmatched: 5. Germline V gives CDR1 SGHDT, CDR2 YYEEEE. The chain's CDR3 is CASSRSGSPTDTQYF. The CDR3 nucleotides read TGTGCCAGCAGCCGTAGCGGGAGCCCCACAGATACGCAGTATTTT.

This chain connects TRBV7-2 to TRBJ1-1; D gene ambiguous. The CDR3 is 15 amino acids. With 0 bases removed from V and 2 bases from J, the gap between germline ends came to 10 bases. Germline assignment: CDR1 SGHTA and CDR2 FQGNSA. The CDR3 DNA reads TGTGCCAGCAGCTTAGCTACAGCAGCTAACACTGAAGCTTTCTTT. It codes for CASSLATAANTEAFF.

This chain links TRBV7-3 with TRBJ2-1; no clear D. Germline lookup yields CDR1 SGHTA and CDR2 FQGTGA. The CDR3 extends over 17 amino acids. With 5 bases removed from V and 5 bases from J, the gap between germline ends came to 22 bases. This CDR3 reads CASSPNPSKGGHNEQFF. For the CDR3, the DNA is TGTGCCAGCAGCCCCAACCCTTCTAAGGGTGGCCACAATGAGCAGTTCTTC.

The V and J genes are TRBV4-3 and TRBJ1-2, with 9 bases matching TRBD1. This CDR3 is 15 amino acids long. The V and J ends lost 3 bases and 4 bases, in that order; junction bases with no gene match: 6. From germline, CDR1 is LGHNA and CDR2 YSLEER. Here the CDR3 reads CASSQLQGAGYGYTF. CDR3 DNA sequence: TGCGCCAGCAGCCAGTTACAGGGGGCTGGCTATGGCTACACCTTC.

Here the CDR3 reads CASSLGGYNLNEQFF. CDR3 DNA: TGCGCCAGCAGCTTGGGCGGGTACAATCTGAATGAGCAGTTCTTC. The V gene is TRBV5-1, the J gene TRBJ2-1; D possibly corresponds to TRBD2 (5 bases). V lost 0 bases and J lost 7, with 14 bases in between. The CDR3 has 15 residues. Germline values: CDR1 SGHRS, CDR2 YFSETQ.